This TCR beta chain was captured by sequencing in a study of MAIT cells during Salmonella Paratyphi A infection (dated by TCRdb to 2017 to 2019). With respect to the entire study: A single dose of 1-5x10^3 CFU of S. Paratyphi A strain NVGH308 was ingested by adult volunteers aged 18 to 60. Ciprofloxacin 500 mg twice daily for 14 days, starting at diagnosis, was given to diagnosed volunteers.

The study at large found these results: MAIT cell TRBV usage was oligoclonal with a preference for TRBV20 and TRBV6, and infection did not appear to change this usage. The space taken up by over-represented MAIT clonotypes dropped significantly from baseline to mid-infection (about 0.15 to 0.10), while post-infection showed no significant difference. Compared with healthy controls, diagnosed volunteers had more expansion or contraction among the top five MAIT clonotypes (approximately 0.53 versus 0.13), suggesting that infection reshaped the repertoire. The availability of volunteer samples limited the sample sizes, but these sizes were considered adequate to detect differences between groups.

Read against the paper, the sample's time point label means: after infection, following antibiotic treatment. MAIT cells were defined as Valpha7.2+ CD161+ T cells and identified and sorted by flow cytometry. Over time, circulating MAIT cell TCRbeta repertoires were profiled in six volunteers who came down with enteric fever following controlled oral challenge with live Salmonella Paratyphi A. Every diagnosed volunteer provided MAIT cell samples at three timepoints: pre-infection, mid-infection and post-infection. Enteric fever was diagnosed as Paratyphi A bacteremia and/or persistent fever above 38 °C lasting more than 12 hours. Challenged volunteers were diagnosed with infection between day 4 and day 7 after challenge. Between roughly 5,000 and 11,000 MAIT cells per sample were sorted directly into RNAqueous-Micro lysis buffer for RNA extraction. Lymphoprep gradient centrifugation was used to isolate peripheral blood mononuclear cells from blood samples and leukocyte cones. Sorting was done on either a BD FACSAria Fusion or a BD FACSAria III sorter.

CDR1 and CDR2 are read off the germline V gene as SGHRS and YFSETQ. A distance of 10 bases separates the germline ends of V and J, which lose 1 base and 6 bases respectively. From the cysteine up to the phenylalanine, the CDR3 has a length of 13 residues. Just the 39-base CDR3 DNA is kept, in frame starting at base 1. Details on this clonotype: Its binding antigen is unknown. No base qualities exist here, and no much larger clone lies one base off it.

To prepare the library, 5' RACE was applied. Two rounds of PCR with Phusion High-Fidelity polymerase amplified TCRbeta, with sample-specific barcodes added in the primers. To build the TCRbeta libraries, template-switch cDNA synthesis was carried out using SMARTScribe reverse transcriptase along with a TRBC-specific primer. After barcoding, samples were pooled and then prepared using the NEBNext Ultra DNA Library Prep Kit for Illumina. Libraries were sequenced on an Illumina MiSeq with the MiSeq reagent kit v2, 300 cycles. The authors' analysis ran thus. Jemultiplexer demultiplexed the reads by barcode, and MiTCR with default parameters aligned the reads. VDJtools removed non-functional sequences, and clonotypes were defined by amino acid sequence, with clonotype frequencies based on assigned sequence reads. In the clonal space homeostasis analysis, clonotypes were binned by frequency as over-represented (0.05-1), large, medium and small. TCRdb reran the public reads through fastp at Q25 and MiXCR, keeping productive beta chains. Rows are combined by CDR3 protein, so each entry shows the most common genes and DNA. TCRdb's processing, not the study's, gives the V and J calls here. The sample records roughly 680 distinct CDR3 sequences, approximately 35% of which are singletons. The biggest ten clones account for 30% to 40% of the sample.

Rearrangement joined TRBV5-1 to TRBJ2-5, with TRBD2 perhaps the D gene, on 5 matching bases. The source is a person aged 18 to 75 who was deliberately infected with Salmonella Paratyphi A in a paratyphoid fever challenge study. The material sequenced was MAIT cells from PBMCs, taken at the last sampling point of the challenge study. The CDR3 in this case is CASSLSGEKTQYF. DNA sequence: TGCGCCAGCAGCTTGTCCGGGGAAAAGACCCAGTACTTC.